Shown below are 22 T cell receptor beta chains from a single sample sequenced in a study of human T cells and chemical hapten exposure. TCRdb re-called the RACE reads through MiXCR, storing one row per CDR3 protein. The sample lists tens of thousands of distinct CDR3 sequences; 9.5% to 15% were seen once. Time point: pre-sensitization, week 0. As to treatment: therapeutic diphenylcyclopropenone sensitization with weekly scalp DPC. Extraction of total RNA was performed on unfractionated whole blood. This material consisted of whole blood, taken in connection with sensitization to the hapten diphenylcyclopropenone (DPC). The receptors were sampled from a woman between 40 and 55 years old with alopecia areata. Some clones in this sample may be carry-over from other donors' samples.

This clonotype was picked up a small number of times. The chain couples TRBV12-3 or TRBV12-4 to TRBJ2-7, with no clear D. The CDR3 has 14 residues. The V end lost 2 bases, the J end lost 0 bases, and 8 bases lay between the germline ends. CDR3 DNA sequence: TGTGCCAGCAGTTTATCTCCCAACTCCTACGAGCAGTACTTC. It translates to CASSLSPNSYEQYF.

The J gene is TRBJ2-1, the V gene TRBV19; D remains unclear. The CDR3 is 13 residues long. V lost 3 bases to trimming and J lost 0 bases, with 3 bases between them. Germline-derived CDR1 and CDR2 are LNHDA and SQIVND (reference sequence). CDR3: CASSIPSYNEQFF. DNA for the CDR3: TGTGCCAGTAGTATTCCCTCCTACAATGAGCAGTTCTTC.

Only a few counts were recorded for this clonotype. The rearrangement uses TRBV4-1 and TRBJ1-5, with D possibly matching TRBD1 (6 bases). The V gene lost 1 base and the J gene lost 0 bases, with 13 bases spanning the gap. Germline V lookup: CDR1 MGHRA, CDR2 YSYEKL. The CDR3 has 17 amino acids. CDR3 DNA: TGCGCCAGCAGCCAAGGAGGGACAAGTTATAGCAATCAGCCCCAGCATTTT. Its translation: CASSQGGTSYSNQPQHF.

This clonotype came up many times. The J gene is TRBJ1-2, the V gene TRBV7-9; D possibly corresponds to TRBD1 (6 bases). Between the trimmed V and J ends, which lost 4 bases and 1 base, there was a span of 13 bases. Germline V gene data show CDR1 as SEHNR and CDR2 as FQNEAQ (reference sequence). The CDR3 sequence is 15 residues long. This CDR3 is CASSSHRDFNYGYTF. CDR3 coding DNA: TGTGCCAGCAGCTCCCACAGGGATTTTAACTATGGCTACACCTTC.

This clonotype is labeled as medium-sized. The chain couples TRBV28 to TRBJ1-6, with D possibly matching TRBD1 (6 bases). Trimming removed 9 bases at V and 8 bases at J, with 14 bases between. CDR3 size: 13 residues. Germline assignment: CDR1 MDHEN and CDR2 SYDVKM. CDR3 protein: CASLQGMDSPLHF. CDR3 bases: TGTGCCAGTTTACAGGGTATGGATTCACCCCTCCACTTT.

This clonotype has a count of ten or more. The chain joins TRBV5-1 to TRBJ2-1; D is unresolved. Germline V gives CDR1 SGHRS, CDR2 YFSETQ. V lost 4 bases to trimming and J lost 4 bases, with 15 bases between them. The CDR3 runs 15 residues. CDR3 DNA sequence: TGCGCCAGCAGCCCGGTGGCCCCAAATTACAATGAGCAGTTCTTC. Protein sequence: CASSPVAPNYNEQFF.

This clonotype was observed at least ten times. The chain joins TRBV7-6 to TRBJ2-7; D tentatively reads TRBD1 or TRBD2 (5 bases each). There are 15 residues in the CDR3. The V and J ends lost 5 bases and 2 bases respectively, with 16 bases between them. Germline V gene sequence: CDR1 SGHVS, CDR2 FNYEAQ. The CDR3 sequence: CASSQGAGPAYEQYF. The CDR3 DNA reads TGTGCCAGCAGCCAGGGAGCAGGGCCCGCCTACGAGCAGTACTTC.

This clonotype was found many times. The chain recombines TRBV11-2 with TRBJ2-3; D is undetermined. Per germline, CDR1 SGHAT and CDR2 FQNNGV. V was trimmed by 5 bases and J by 6 bases, leaving 9 bases between them. The CDR3 runs 12 residues. The CDR3 region is CASSPRRDTQYF. The DNA for the CDR3 is TGTGCCAGCAGCCCTCGAAGGGATACGCAGTATTTT.

V gene TRBV3-1 combines with J gene TRBJ2-3; no clear D. The CDR3 sequence is 12 residues long. Germline-derived CDR1 and CDR2 are LGHDT and YNNKEL (reference sequence). The ends were cut back, 4 bases at V and 4 bases at J, with 6 bases in the middle. The CDR3 is CASSPMADTQYF. CDR3 DNA sequence: TGTGCCAGCAGCCCCATGGCAGATACGCAGTATTTT.

This clonotype was observed a handful of times. This chain joins TRBV11-1 and TRBJ2-3; D perhaps matches TRBD1 (5 bases). Looked up from germline, CDR1 is SGHAT and CDR2 is FQDESV (reference sequence). V was pared by 3 bases and J by 2 bases, with 9 bases between. The CDR3 is 14 amino acids. CDR3 amino acids: CASSFAGNTDTQYF. The CDR3 coding sequence is TGTGCCAGCAGCTTCGCAGGGAACACAGATACGCAGTATTTT.

This clonotype was found many times. The gene calls are TRBV12-3 or TRBV12-4 and TRBJ2-7; no definite D call. The CDR3 has 12 amino acids. The germline V and J ends were trimmed by 3 bases and 7 bases, with 10 bases remaining between them. CDR3 bases: TGTGCCAGCAGTTTCCTCATTGAAGAGCAGTACTTC. Protein: CASSFLIEEQYF.

The chain couples TRBV4-3 to TRBJ2-3, with D maybe TRBD1 (6 bases). CDR3 length: 14 amino acids. Germline V gives CDR1 LGHNA, CDR2 YSLEER. V gave up 4 bases and J gave up 6 bases, with 14 bases separating them. The CDR3 sequence: CASSRIPGADTQYF. The CDR3 DNA reads as TGCGCCAGCAGCCGAATTCCAGGGGCCGATACGCAGTATTTT.

This chain connects TRBV9 to TRBJ2-2; no definite D call. Trimming removed 0 bases from V and 1 base from J, with 4 bases in between. CDR1 SGDLS and CDR2 YYNGEE come from the germline V gene. There are 14 residues in the CDR3. The CDR3 DNA follows: TGTGCCAGCAGCGTAGTTTGGAACACCGGGGAGCTGTTTTTT. Encoded protein: CASSVVWNTGELFF.

This rearrangement joins TRBV7-9 to TRBJ1-4, with a possible D match to TRBD1 (5 bases). The CDR3 loop spans 19 amino acids. Trimming cost V 5 bases and J 5 bases, with 27 bases left between them. CDR1 and CDR2 from the germline V gene are SEHNR and FQNEAQ (reference sequence). The chain's CDR3 is CASSLPLRSKGTLNEKLFF. In nucleotides, the CDR3 is TGTGCCAGCAGCCTCCCTCTGCGGAGCAAGGGGACTCTAAATGAAAAACTGTTTTTT.

In this sample, this clonotype turned up many times. J is TRBJ2-1 and V is TRBV7-9; D is unclear. V lost 1 base and J lost 12, with 10 bases in between. CDR1 and CDR2 from the germline V gene are SEHNR and FQNEAQ (reference sequence). The CDR3 runs to 12 residues. CDR3 sequence: CASSLVFFGQFF. The CDR3 nucleotides read TGTGCCAGCAGCTTAGTGTTCTTCGGGCAGTTCTTC.

This clonotype has ten or more counts. The chain is built from TRBV27 and TRBJ2-7; D may be TRBD1 or TRBD2 (5 bases each). The V gene's germline CDR1 is MNHEY and CDR2 SMNVEV (reference sequence). The CDR3 covers 15 residues. V lost 3 bases and J 1 base, leaving 13 bases between the germline ends. CDR3 loop: CASSFRGGLSYEQYF. The CDR3 nucleotides read TGTGCCAGCAGTTTTCGGGGCGGATTGTCCTACGAGCAGTACTTC.

The sample holds many counts of this clonotype. V is TRBV12-3 or TRBV12-4 and J is TRBJ2-1; D remains unclear. CDR3 length: 13 residues. V lost 5 bases to trimming and J lost 6 bases, with 11 bases between them. The CDR3 DNA sequence: TGTGCCAGCAGTGTCAGTCACATCAATGAGCAGTTCTTC. Translating it yields CASSVSHINEQFF.

The chain carries TRBV27 and TRBJ1-1; TRBD1 aligns across 8 bases. The CDR3 runs 15 residues. V gave up 6 bases and J gave up 0 bases; unmatched junction bases: 6. CDR1 MNHEY and CDR2 SMNVEV come from the germline V gene (reference sequence). The CDR3 DNA sequence: TGTGCCAGCAGCCCCACAGGGGGATTGAACACTGAAGCTTTCTTT. Amino acids: CASSPTGGLNTEAFF.

This clonotype was counted a few times. CDR3 DNA: TGTGCCAGCAGTGCCCAGTACGAGCAGTACTTC. Its protein product is CASSAQYEQYF. The chain carries TRBV2 and TRBJ2-7; no firm D call. Looked up from germline, CDR1 is SNHLY and CDR2 is FYNNEI. Trimming removed 4 bases at V and 4 bases at J, with 5 bases between. CDR3 size: 11 residues. Supplemented by reference TRBV2 and TRBJ2-7, the full variable domain reads EPEVTQTPSHQVTQMGQEVILRCVPISNHLYFYWYRQILGQKVEFLVSFYNNEISEKSEIFDDQFSVERPDGSNFTLKIRSTKLEDSAMYFCASSAQYEQYFGPGTRLTVT.

Ten or more counts support this clonotype. The V call is TRBV4-1, the J call TRBJ2-3; possible D gene TRBD2, 5 bases. CDR3 length: 15 residues. Germline V gene sequence: CDR1 MGHRA, CDR2 YSYEKL. Trimming shortened V by 3 bases and J by 3 bases, and 13 bases separated the two germline ends. This chain's CDR3 is CASSHHGLRTDTQYF. In nucleotides, the CDR3 is TGCGCCAGCAGCCACCACGGACTGAGAACAGATACGCAGTATTTT.

The table lists this clonotype with many counts. The J gene is TRBJ2-1, the V gene TRBV11-2; 9 positions match TRBD2. The germline V gene has CDR1 SGHAT and CDR2 FQNNGV. After removal of 2 bases from V and 2 bases from J, the junction contained 4 bases not matched to a gene. The CDR3 has 16 amino acids. The CDR3 loop reads CASSLSRLAAYNEQFF. The CDR3 nucleotides are TGTGCCAGCAGCTTATCCAGACTAGCGGCCTACAATGAGCAGTTCTTC.

This clonotype was counted at least ten times. The genes are TRBV6-1 and TRBJ2-3; 11 nucleotides align to TRBD1. This CDR3 is 15 amino acids long. V shed 1 base, J shed 7 bases, and the junction held 4 bases outside the gene matches. Germline CDR1 and CDR2: MNHNS and SASEGT. The CDR3 coding sequence is TGTGCCAGCAGTGAAGGGGGACAGGGGGTATATACGCAGTATTTT. Encoded protein: CASSEGGQGVYTQYF.